This T cell receptor (beta chain) was captured in a study of PD-1 blockade in classical Hodgkin lymphoma. Sequenced by immunoSEQ multiplex PCR; TCRdb stores in-frame clones only, minus some. The table shows about 21,000 clones, with around three quarters occurring only once. Noted time point: cycle 4 day 1 (C4D1), after five to seven weeks of nivolumab. Relapse after autologous stem cell transplantation occurred in every patient, and brentuximab vedotin exposure varied. Looked up from germline, CDR1 is LGHNA and CDR2 is YNFKEQ. Between the trimmed V and J ends, which lost 0 bases and 2 bases, there was a span of 11 bases. The CDR3 sequence is 15 residues long.

The TCR sequence derives from a human donor with classical Hodgkin lymphoma. Sequencing used peripheral blood mononuclear cells (PBMCs), obtained before the fourth cycle of nivolumab. The genes are TRBV4-2 and TRBJ2-7, with TRBD1 as a possible D gene (5 bases). CDR3 protein: CASSQDSPGPYEQYF. Written as DNA, the CDR3 is TGTGCCAGCAGCCAAGATTCCCCAGGGCCCTACGAGCAGTACTTC.